These 29 T cell receptor beta chains originate from one sample sequenced in a study of blood T cell repertoires in COVID-19. TCRdb keeps only in-frame clones here, not all; method: immunoSEQ multiplex PCR. The top ten hold about two fifths of the sample, which has more than 120,000 clones, about 87% seen once. The sample was peripheral blood. The receptors come from a man aged 50-59 years who had recovered from COVID-19.

The chain links TRBV30 to TRBJ2-7, with TRBD1 identical over 8 bases. J gave up 6 bases and V 0 bases, and 4 bases lay outside the gene matches. Germline values: CDR1 GTSNPN, CDR2 SVGIG (reference sequence). This CDR3 region has 13 residues. The CDR3 bases are TGTGCCTGGAGTGTAACAGGGGGAGGCGAGCAGTACTTC. It yields the protein CAWSVTGGGEQYF.

The chain is built from TRBV20-1 and TRBJ1-2; D gene uncertain. The ends were cut back, 3 bases at V and 5 bases at J, with 13 bases in the middle. The CDR3 consists of 13 residues. Germline V gene sequence: CDR1 DFQATT, CDR2 SNEGSKA (reference sequence). CDR3: CSASVPGGYGYTF. For the CDR3, the DNA is TGCAGTGCTAGTGTGCCGGGTGGTTATGGCTACACCTTC.

The V call is TRBV7-9, the J call TRBJ2-2; a weak D match, TRBD1 (6 bases). Germline CDR1 SEHNR, CDR2 FQNEAQ (reference sequence). The V end was cut by 4 bases, the J end by 2 bases, with 8 bases between. The CDR3 has 14 amino acids. The CDR3 region is CASSWDINTGELFF. The CDR3 DNA reads as TGTGCCAGCAGCTGGGACATTAACACCGGGGAGCTGTTTTTT.

The J gene is TRBJ2-5, the V gene TRBV4-3, with D possibly matching TRBD2 (6 bases). The CDR3 has 15 residues. V lost 0 bases and J 3 bases, leaving 11 bases between the germline ends. In germline, CDR1 is LGHNA, CDR2 YSLEER. The DNA of the CDR3 is TGCGCCAGCAGCCAAGATATGGCTAGCGAAGAGACCCAGTACTTC. As protein: CASSQDMASEETQYF.

The rearrangement links TRBV4-3 to TRBJ1-1; no clear D. This CDR3 comprises 15 residues. Germline V gene lookup returns CDR1 LGHNA and CDR2 YSLEER. The V end was cut by 1 base, the J end by 2 bases, with 11 bases between. The CDR3 loop is CASSQVVKQNTEAFF. DNA for the CDR3: TGCGCCAGCAGCCAAGTGGTAAAACAAAACACTGAAGCTTTCTTT.

The chain combines TRBV5-6 with TRBJ2-2; weak D call: TRBD1 (6 bases). Trimming left V 3 bases short and J 0 bases short, with 9 bases between. Germline loops: CDR1 SGHDT, CDR2 YYEEEE. The CDR3 is 15 amino acids. The CDR3 here is CASSSRDTNTGELFF. The CDR3 DNA follows: TGTGCCAGCAGCTCCCGGGACACGAACACCGGGGAGCTGTTTTTT.

The V call is TRBV24-1, the J call TRBJ2-7; 9 nucleotides match TRBD1. V lost 4 bases and J lost 3; bases outside the gene matches: 9. The germline CDR1 and CDR2 sequences are KGHDR and SFDVKD. The CDR3 is 16 amino acids. CDR3 DNA: TGTGCCACCAGTGACTTCCGGGACAGGGATGTCTACGAGCAGTACTTC. It is translated as CATSDFRDRDVYEQYF.

The chain has TRBV19 and TRBJ1-1; 8 bases are a match to TRBD1. Germline V lookup: CDR1 LNHDA, CDR2 SQIVND (reference sequence). Trimming at V came to 7 bases and at J to 6 bases, leaving 22 bases not matched to a gene. The CDR3 runs to 18 residues. The CDR3 nucleotides read TGTGCCAGTACCCAGGCCCGTTCGGCAGGGGGCCTAGTAGCTGAAGCTTTCTTT. As protein: CASTQARSAGGLVAEAFF.

The CDR3 DNA follows: TGTGCCAGCAGCTTAGTTCTTAGCGGGGGCCTGGCTGAGACCCAGTACTTC. Its translation: CASSLVLSGGLAETQYF. This chain connects TRBV7-6 to TRBJ2-5; TRBD2 matches at 9 bases. Per germline, CDR1 SGHVS and CDR2 FNYEAQ. The CDR3 sequence is 17 residues long. The trim removed 1 base at V and 5 bases at J, leaving 11 bases unmatched.

Written as DNA, the CDR3 is TGTGCCAGCAGCTTAGGGCCTCATCAGCCCCAGCATTTT. Its protein product is CASSLGPHQPQHF. The chain couples TRBV11-3 to TRBJ1-5; D gene ambiguous. Trimming removed 1 base from V and 5 bases from J, with 6 bases in between. Germline CDR1 SGHNT, CDR2 YENEEA. The CDR3 runs to 13 residues.

Only one count was recorded for this clone. CDR3 protein: CASSTGLAGGGNEQFF. For the CDR3, the DNA is TGTGCCAGCAGCACGGGACTAGCGGGGGGGGGCAATGAGCAGTTCTTC. This chain joins TRBV5-5 and TRBJ2-1, with 16 bases identical to TRBD2. Germline V gene lookup returns CDR1 SGHKS and CDR2 YYEKEE (reference sequence). After removal of 4 bases from V and 6 bases from J, the junction contained 4 bases not matched to a gene. The CDR3 consists of 16 residues.

V gene TRBV27 combines with J gene TRBJ1-5; D is uncertain. This CDR3 is built from 14 residues. In germline, CDR1 is MNHEY, CDR2 SMNVEV (reference sequence). The V end lost 1 base, the J end lost 0 bases, and 4 bases lay between the germline ends. This chain's CDR3 is CASSLLNSNQPQHF. The CDR3 bases are TGTGCCAGCAGTTTATTAAATAGCAATCAGCCCCAGCATTTT.

This clone was seen a few times. The V gene is TRBV7-2, the J gene TRBJ2-1; maybe TRBD1 (5 bases). The CDR3 totals 15 residues. Looked up from germline, CDR1 is SGHTA and CDR2 is FQGNSA. Trimming left V 1 base short and J 2 bases short, with 9 bases between. The CDR3, as DNA: TGTGCCAGCAGCTTAGGACGACAGACCTACAATGAGCAGTTCTTC. Its translation: CASSLGRQTYNEQFF.

J is TRBJ2-5 and V is TRBV14; 7 bases are a match to TRBD1. This CDR3 is 14 amino acids long. CDR1 is SGHDN and CDR2 is FVKESK in the germline V gene. Unmatched junction bases numbered 3, after V lost 3 bases and J lost 2 bases. CDR3 protein: CASSHRTGQETQYF. Written as DNA, the CDR3 is TGTGCCAGCAGCCATAGGACAGGACAAGAGACCCAGTACTTC.

This chain links TRBV11-3 with TRBJ2-7; 9 nucleotides match TRBD2. V shed 0 bases, J shed 6 bases, and the junction held 12 bases outside the gene matches. Per the germline V gene, CDR1 is SGHNT and CDR2 is YENEEA. The CDR3 extends over 17 amino acids. The CDR3 DNA reads as TGTGCCAGCAGCTTAGAAATAAGGCGGGGGGGCCGGAGCGAGCAGTACTTC. It translates to CASSLEIRRGGRSEQYF.

The rearrangement uses TRBV6-5 and TRBJ2-7, with D possibly TRBD1 on 5 matching bases. V lost 4 bases and J 0 bases, leaving 10 bases between the germline ends. Germline loops: CDR1 MNHEY, CDR2 SVGAGI. This CDR3 contains 14 residues. The CDR3 bases are TGTGCCAGCAGTTCAGGGTTTGGCTCCTACGAGCAGTACTTC. Translated: CASSSGFGSYEQYF.

The chain joins TRBV7-2 to TRBJ1-1, with D unresolved. The CDR3 runs to 15 residues. Germline V gene data show CDR1 as SGHTA and CDR2 as FQGNSA. Between the trimmed V and J ends, which lost 1 base and 0 bases, there was a span of 9 bases. The DNA of the CDR3 is TGTGCCAGCAGCTTAGGGTGGCCGCTGAACACTGAAGCTTTCTTT. Its translation is CASSLGWPLNTEAFF. The variable domain in full, with the rest retrieved from reference TRBV7-2 and TRBJ1-1, is GAGVSQSPSNKVTEKGKDVELRCDPISGHTALYWYRQSLGQGLEFLIYFQGNSAPDKSGLPSDRFSAERTGGSVSTLTIQRTQQEDSAVYLCASSLGWPLNTEAFFGQGTRLTVV.

This clone was observed a handful of times. The chain couples TRBV4-1 to TRBJ2-6, with D possibly TRBD2 on 6 matching bases. In germline, CDR1 is MGHRA, CDR2 YSYEKL. The V end was cut by 3 bases, the J end by 3 bases, with 12 bases between. This CDR3 is 16 amino acids long. The DNA of the CDR3 is TGCGCCAGCAGCCATTCTAAGGGAGGTGGGGCCAACGTCCTGACTTTC. This encodes CASSHSKGGGANVLTF.

This chain links TRBV2 with TRBJ1-4; 8 nucleotides match TRBD1. J gave up 15 bases and V 8 bases, and 8 bases lay outside the gene matches. The germline V gene encodes CDR1 SNHLY and CDR2 FYNNEI. There are 11 residues in the CDR3. The chain's CDR3 is CASEYQDRVFF. CDR3 bases: TGTGCCAGCGAATATCAGGACAGGGTGTTTTTT.

The rearrangement uses TRBV7-6 and TRBJ2-7; a possible D gene is TRBD2 (5 bases). CDR1 and CDR2 from the germline V gene are SGHVS and FNYEAQ. The CDR3 runs 14 residues. Trimming stripped 4 bases from V and 2 bases from J, with 12 bases between. Here the CDR3 reads CASSYNPGTYEQYF. For the CDR3, the DNA is TGTGCCAGCAGCTACAACCCGGGAACCTACGAGCAGTACTTC.

This clone was counted a single time. The chain has TRBV19 and TRBJ1-5; TRBD1 matches 7 bases. Germline V gene lookup returns CDR1 LNHDA and CDR2 SQIVND (reference sequence). The CDR3 consists of 14 residues. V lost 7 bases, J lost 5 bases, and 8 bases stayed unmatched. The CDR3 protein is CASNAGTVDQPQHF. DNA for the CDR3: TGTGCCAGTAACGCCGGGACAGTCGATCAGCCCCAGCATTTT.

V gene TRBV24-1 combines with J gene TRBJ2-5; 7 nucleotides match TRBD1. The junction had 4 bases not matched to a gene; V was cut back by 2 bases and J by 5 bases. There are 14 residues in the CDR3. Germline V gene data show CDR1 as KGHDR and CDR2 as SFDVKD. This chain's CDR3 is CATSDSTGVETQYF. The CDR3 coding sequence is TGTGCCACCAGTGATTCTACAGGGGTTGAGACCCAGTACTTC.

The chain recombines TRBV12-3 or TRBV12-4 with TRBJ1-1; D is ambiguous. V was pared by 1 base and J by 11 bases, with 5 bases between. CDR3 length: 10 residues. CDR3 DNA: TGTGCCAGCAGTTTAGTCCAGGCTTTCTTT. Its protein is CASSLVQAFF.

The chain combines TRBV7-3 with TRBJ1-1, with 8 nucleotides matching TRBD1. The CDR3 sequence is 15 residues long. The ends lost 5 bases at V and 0 bases at J; junction bases unmatched: 5. CDR1 and CDR2 from the germline V gene are SGHTA and FQGTGA. The CDR3 nucleotides are TGTGCCAGCAGCCCGAGACAGGGGCTGAACACTGAAGCTTTCTTT. Encoded protein: CASSPRQGLNTEAFF.

The chain links TRBV10-3 to TRBJ2-7, with D unresolved. CDR3 size: 12 residues. Trimming stripped 8 bases from V and 4 bases from J, with 12 bases between. CDR1 is ENHRY and CDR2 is SYGVKD in the germline V gene. The CDR3, as DNA: TGTGCCATCGGTCGGAACAGTTACGAGCAGTACTTC. It translates to CAIGRNSYEQYF.

The V and J genes are TRBV6-2 or TRBV6-3 and TRBJ1-6; D is ambiguous. In germline, CDR1 is MNHEY, CDR2 SVGEGT. V dropped 1 base and J dropped 10 bases, with 17 bases sitting between them. The CDR3 is 16 residues long. CDR3 in DNA: TGTGCCAGCAGTTACTTTCCAGGCCCGAACAGATCACCCCTCCACTTT. Translating it yields CASSYFPGPNRSPLHF.

The CDR3 DNA follows: TGTGCCAGCAGCTTGGCCCCGACTAGCGGGGGGATCGCGAACACCGGGGAGCTGTTTTTT. Translation gives CASSLAPTSGGIANTGELFF. The V gene is TRBV5-5, the J gene TRBJ2-2, with 13 bases lining up with TRBD2. CDR1 SGHKS and CDR2 YYEKEE come from the germline V gene (reference sequence). The V and J ends lost 0 bases and 0 bases, in that order; junction bases with no gene match: 8. This CDR3 comprises 20 residues.

V and J are TRBV7-9 and TRBJ2-1, with D possibly TRBD2 on 6 matching bases. Germline V gene data show CDR1 as SEHNR and CDR2 as FQNEAQ (reference sequence). CDR3 length: 17 amino acids. Between the trimmed V and J ends, which lost 5 bases and 0 bases, there was a span of 17 bases. The CDR3 region has the DNA TGTGCCAGCAGCACGGGACTTGGGGGTAGCTCCTACAATGAGCAGTTCTTC. This translates into CASSTGLGGSSYNEQFF.

V and J are TRBV19 and TRBJ1-2; the D gene is possibly TRBD1 (5 bases). The CDR3 runs to 13 residues. Germline loops: CDR1 LNHDA, CDR2 SQIVND (reference sequence). V was cut by 7 bases and J by 4 bases, with 13 bases left in between. CDR3 residues: CASKKTDIYGYTF. CDR3 DNA: TGTGCCAGTAAAAAAACGGACATCTATGGCTACACCTTC.